This T cell receptor (beta chain) is from a study of regulatory T cells in long-lasting Graves disease (dated by TCRdb to 2020 to 2023). With regard to the full study: To count as having persistent Graves' disease, a patient had to have received antithyroid drug treatment for over 5 years with TSH receptor autoantibodies remaining persistently positive. This study used TCR sequencing and RNA sequencing of peripheral blood to compare persistent Graves' disease patients against newly diagnosed Graves' disease patients. The study took place in China and was registered as a clinical trial. A total of approximately 35 samples underwent TCR sequencing: about 13 from persistent and roughly 20 from newly diagnosed Graves' disease patients. Persistent Graves' disease patients in the clinical cohort had taken antithyroid drugs for approximately ten years on average. What the work shows at the level of the full study, not this receptor alone: The authors acknowledged the small sample size as a limitation that may reduce accuracy. Persistent disease showed preferential use of TRBV28, TRBJ1-2 and TRBJ2-5, whereas newly diagnosed disease favored TRBV20-1 and TRBJ2-1. Only the TCR beta chain was sequenced and analyzed. More public clonotypes were shared among persistent patients (roughly 2,700) than among newly diagnosed patients (just under 1,000). Compared with newly diagnosed patients, patients with persistent Graves' disease had lower TCR Shannon entropy and fewer highly expanded clones, which suggests clonal expansion. The study examined only peripheral blood because the primary lesion, thyroid tissue, could not be accessed.

The library was built by means of multiplex PCR. Sequencing was performed on an Illumina HiSeq 4000. To build TCR beta libraries, CDR3 regions were amplified by Arm-PCR using iRepertoire HTBI primers. PCR products were gel purified before sequencing. Regarding the original processing steps: Gene usage analysis of CDR3 amino acid clonotypes relied on the roughly 60 TRBV and 14 TRBJ segments identified across samples. COPE and FqMerger were used to merge filtered high-quality paired reads into contigs. BLAST was used to align contigs to IMGT TRBV, TRBD and TRBJ reference genes, and CDR3 was defined according to IMGT. Any clonotype with a frequency above 0.1% was counted as a highly expanded clone. Shannon entropy served as the measure of repertoire diversity, while the Gini coefficient captured V-J evenness. A clonotype found in more than one individual was treated as public. TCRdb reran the public reads through fastp at Q25 and MiXCR, keeping productive beta chains. Each record represents a unique CDR3 protein, reported with the most common genes and DNA among its rows. The V and J calls here are based on TCRdb, not the publication. The sample records some 370,000 distinct CDR3 sequences, 20% to 25% of which are singletons. The biggest ten clones account for around 30% of the sample.

This clonotype has at least ten counts. Its cognate antigen has yet to be identified. No much larger clone exists at a distance of one base, and base qualities are not known. The meaning of the sample's time point label: persistent/refractory GD, antithyroid drugs over 5 years with positive TRAb. For both TCR sequencing and RNA sequencing, RNA was extracted from PBMCs using TRIzol. The diagnosis of Graves' disease followed American Thyroid Association guidelines. The patients came from an endocrinology department in Xi'an, China. From each patient, 8 to 10 milliliters of peripheral blood was collected into an EDTA anticoagulant tube. Ficoll Paque Plus density gradient separation was used to isolate PBMCs, and no additional T cell sorting was done. An Agilent 2100 Bioanalyzer and agarose gel were used to assess RNA quality, and a NanoDrop 2000 was used to measure RNA concentration. Reading the germline V gene gives CDR1 MDHEN and CDR2 SYDVKM. The germline ends are 20 bases apart after V is trimmed by 9 bases and J by 2 bases. The CDR3 sequence holds 15 residues, the cysteine and phenylalanine included. Solely the CDR3 DNA is kept, with 45 bases framed from the first base.

This sample comprised peripheral blood mononuclear cells (PBMCs), obtained when the disease was refractory, from a patient treated with antithyroid drugs. The sequence came from a woman in her thirties or forties with Graves disease. Donor details come from another sample of the same person, matched by shared clones. The chain is encoded by TRBV28 joined to TRBJ2-7; the D gene is possibly TRBD1 or TRBD2, each agreeing over 5 bases. The DNA is TGTGCCAGTTCGTTTCCAGGGCAGGGAGCCTACGAGCAGTACTTC. It translates as CASSFPGQGAYEQYF.